This T cell receptor beta chain was sequenced in a study of T cells in Graves' hyperthyroidism and ophthalmopathy. Background on the study: Specimen type is peripheral blood, collected at initial diagnosis prior to any treatment.

It was RNA transcripts that yielded the amplified TCR beta CDR3 regions. The primer set for the first-round RT-PCR of the TCR CDR3 was HTBI. In TCRdb, the multiplex PCR reads were re-called with MiXCR into one record per CDR3 protein. Here the sample spans 350,000 to 400,000 distinct CDR3 sequences, about 15% being singletons. Using around 10 ml of fresh peripheral blood, PBMCs were prepared. The CDR3 is made up of 13 amino acids. As to this clonotype: The junction does not match germline at one end; this may be a read error.

Material for sequencing was blood. This receptor was obtained from a woman aged 30 to 39 with Graves' hyperthyroidism. This chain links TRBV12-3 or TRBV12-4 with TRBJ1-5; D not resolved. As DNA, the CDR3 is TGTGCCAGCAGTTTGACCGACAATCAGCCCCGGCATTTT. This sequence encodes CASSLTDNQPRHF.